This T cell receptor (beta chain) appears in the sequencing data of a study of regulatory T cells in long-lasting Graves disease. Concerning this clonotype itself: Its antigen is as yet unknown.

Study observations and caveats: Compared with new cases, persistent Graves' patients showed reduced TCR diversity. Relative to new patients (approximately 1,000), persistent patients exhibited greater sharing of public clonotypes (around 3,000).

Time point specified: newly diagnosed GD, antithyroid drugs for less than 3 months. Construction of the TCR library relied on RNA isolated from PBMCs. Library construction for TCR beta used iRepertoire HTBI primers and Arm-PCR of CDR3 regions. TCRdb processed the multiplex PCR reads anew with MiXCR; each CDR3 protein has one entry. The data show 510,000 or so distinct CDR3 sequences, approximately 12% seen once. This sample was shared with a second study, whose subject was T cells in Graves' hyperthyroidism and ophthalmopathy. Per that study: The HTBI set primed first-round TCR CDR3 RT-PCR. Most expanded thyroid clonotypes above 0.001 also appeared in blood.

This receptor was taken from a woman aged 25 to 39 with Graves disease. Source: peripheral blood mononuclear cells (PBMCs), taken at new diagnosis, from a patient treated with antithyroid drugs.

CDR3 protein: CASRDGARDEQYF. CDR3 in DNA: TGTGCCAGCAGGGATGGGGCGCGAGACGAGCAGTACTTC. The chain joins TRBV6-1 to TRBJ2-7; a possible D gene is TRBD1 (5 bases). V was cut by 6 bases and J by 5 bases, with 14 bases left in between. In germline, CDR1 is MNHNS, CDR2 SASEGT. The CDR3 is made up of 13 amino acids.